This passage covers 25 T cell receptor beta chains from one sample sequenced in a study of cytomegalovirus exposure and HLA in healthy donors. PCR amplification relied on 60 Vbeta primers (plus 13 Jbeta primers). The table came from immunoSEQ multiplex PCR; TCRdb's copy has only in-frame clones and leaves some out. The listing records around 140,000 clones. What was sequenced was PBMCs. The source of these receptors is a male donor in good health and CMV-seronegative.

V usage is TRBV4-1 and J usage is TRBJ2-1, with 9 bases fitting TRBD1. This CDR3 contains 16 residues. Germline lookup yields CDR1 MGHRA and CDR2 YSYEKL. The V gene end was trimmed by 0 bases and the J gene end by 2 bases; junction bases not matched to a gene: 2. The CDR3 nucleotides are TGCGCCAGCAGCCAAGAGGACAGGGGTCCCTACAATGAGCAGTTCTTC. Protein: CASSQEDRGPYNEQFF.

The DNA of the CDR3 is TGTGCCACCAGCAGAGAAGCAGGGGGCGTTCAGCCCCAGCATTTT. It encodes CATSREAGGVQPQHF. This rearrangement joins TRBV15 to TRBJ1-5; 8 nucleotides align to TRBD1. CDR3 length: 15 amino acids. Per germline, CDR1 LNHNV and CDR2 YYDKDF (reference sequence). The junction had 4 bases not matched to a gene; V was cut back by 0 bases and J by 6 bases. Using reference TRBV15 and TRBJ1-5 for the parts outside the CDR3, the full variable domain is DAMVIQNPRYQVTQFGKPVTLSCSQTLNHNVMYWYQQKSSQAPKLLFHYYDKDFNNEADTPDNFQSRRPNTSFCFLDIRSPGLGDTAMYLCATSREAGGVQPQHFGDGTRLSIL.

The gene calls are TRBV7-2 and TRBJ2-3; D gene ambiguous. This CDR3 spans 16 amino acids. Trimming removed 0 bases at V and 0 bases at J, with 10 bases between. Germline values: CDR1 SGHTA, CDR2 FQGNSA. The CDR3 spells CASSLALRPSTDTQYF. The CDR3 coding sequence is TGTGCCAGCAGCTTAGCGCTCAGGCCTAGCACAGATACGCAGTATTTT.

The V call is TRBV6-1, the J call TRBJ2-1, with TRBD2 identical over 13 bases. Germline-derived CDR1 and CDR2 are MNHNS and SASEGT. Trimming cost V 7 bases and J 7 bases; bases outside gene matches: 7. The CDR3 loop spans 15 amino acids. The CDR3 is CASTPWTSGRNEQFF. CDR3 coding DNA: TGTGCCAGCACCCCCTGGACTAGCGGGAGAAATGAGCAGTTCTTC.

The chain carries TRBV11-2 and TRBJ2-1; TRBD1 matches 9 bases. Looked up from germline, CDR1 is SGHAT and CDR2 is FQNNGV. The ends lost 2 bases at V and 9 bases at J; junction bases unmatched: 5. The CDR3 length is 14 residues. The CDR3 spells CASSLRTGVGEQFF. The CDR3 bases are TGTGCCAGCAGCTTAAGGACAGGGGTTGGTGAGCAGTTCTTC.

Worth noting for this clone: Compared with germline, one end of the junction differs, possibly owing to a read error. V is TRBV15 and J is TRBJ1-5; 7 bases are a match to TRBD1. Germline-derived CDR1 and CDR2 are LNHNV and YYDKDF (reference sequence). This CDR3 has 16 amino acids. CDR3 in DNA: TGTACCACCAGCCCCTCCCCGGACAGGCAGAATCAGCCCCAGCATTTT. It yields the protein CTTSPSPDRQNQPQHF.

This chain links TRBV2 with TRBJ2-5, with TRBD2 as a possible D gene (5 bases). The CDR3 length is 14 residues. CDR1 and CDR2 (germline): SNHLY, FYNNEI. V shed 5 bases and J shed 2 bases, with 12 bases lying between them. The CDR3 here is CASSRGSRQETQYF. The CDR3 DNA sequence: TGTGCCAGCAGTCGAGGGTCCCGTCAAGAGACCCAGTACTTC.

This chain links TRBV7-2 with TRBJ1-5; D unresolved. Per germline, CDR1 SGHTA and CDR2 FQGNSA. The CDR3 length is 13 residues. With 6 bases removed from V and 1 base from J, the gap between germline ends came to 7 bases. CDR3 amino acids: CASRGGSNQPQHF. CDR3 sequence (DNA): TGTGCCAGCAGGGGAGGGAGCAATCAGCCCCAGCATTTT.

Comment on this clone: Germline is not matched at one junction end, which may reflect a read error. The chain recombines TRBV28 with TRBJ2-3, with 10 bases that match TRBD2. Germline CDR1 is MDHEN and CDR2 is SYDVKM. CDR3 length: 16 residues. The CDR3 sequence: CASTLGTSASTDTQYF. The CDR3 DNA reads TGTGCCAGCACTTTAGGGACTAGCGCTAGCACAGATACGCAGTATTTT. Filled out from reference TRBV28 and TRBJ2-3, the complete variable domain reads DVKVTQSSRYLVKRTGEKVFLECVQDMDHENMFWYRQDPGLGLRLIYFSYDVKMKEKGDIPEGYSVSREKKERFSLILESASTNQTSMYLCASTLGTSASTDTQYFGPGTRLTVL.

The chain employs TRBV5-1 and TRBJ1-5; 8 bases line up with TRBD1. CDR3 length: 13 amino acids. V was pared by 5 bases and J by 4 bases, with 2 bases of the junction left unmatched. Germline assignment: CDR1 SGHRS and CDR2 YFSETQ. The CDR3 DNA follows: TGCGCCAGCAGGACAGGGGTTAATCAGCCCCAGCATTTT. This encodes CASRTGVNQPQHF.

The V gene is TRBV11-2, the J gene TRBJ1-3; TRBD1 agrees at 8 bases. With V trimmed by 1 base and J by 6 bases, 5 bases remained unmatched. CDR1 is SGHAT, CDR2 FQNNGV, per germline. The CDR3 contains 15 residues. The CDR3 protein is CASSLVGQGVNTIYF. The CDR3 nucleotides are TGTGCCAGCAGCTTAGTAGGACAGGGAGTAAACACCATATATTTT. Variable domain in full (rest from reference TRBV11-2 and TRBJ1-3): EAGVAQSPRYKIIEKRQSVAFWCNPISGHATLYWYQQILGQGPKLLIQFQNNGVVDDSQLPKDRFSAERLKGVDSTLKIQPAKLEDSAVYLCASSLVGQGVNTIYFGEGSWLTVV.

The chain carries TRBV5-4 and TRBJ1-1; D unresolved. The CDR3 totals 15 residues. The ends were cut back, 1 base at V and 6 bases at J, with 16 bases in the middle. Germline assignment: CDR1 SGHNT and CDR2 YYREEE (reference sequence). The CDR3 coding sequence is TGTGCCAGCAGCTTGCTGGCTGGGCCACCTTCTGAAGCTTTCTTT. Translated, it gives CASSLLAGPPSEAFF.

The gene calls are TRBV5-1 and TRBJ2-7, with D maybe TRBD2 (5 bases). V was clipped by 0 bases and J by 0 bases, with 10 bases between them. This CDR3 has 15 residues. Germline V lookup: CDR1 SGHRS, CDR2 YFSETQ. The CDR3: CASSLARGSSYEQYF. CDR3 nucleotide sequence: TGCGCCAGCAGCTTGGCGCGTGGGAGCTCCTACGAGCAGTACTTC.

The chain is built from TRBV12-5 and TRBJ1-5; the D is unclear. V was clipped by 7 bases and J by 9 bases, with 13 bases between them. The CDR3 extends over 12 amino acids. The germline CDR1 and CDR2 sequences are LGHNT and FRNRAP. The CDR3 nucleotides are TGTGCTAGTGTCGTGTCCCCAGGGCCCCAGCATTTT. Translated: CASVVSPGPQHF.

The chain carries TRBV30 and TRBJ2-7, with 12 nucleotides matching TRBD1. This CDR3 has 17 amino acids. V was clipped by 3 bases and J by 7 bases; unmatched bases: 16. Germline V gene sequence: CDR1 GTSNPN, CDR2 SVGIG (reference sequence). In DNA form, the CDR3 reads TGTGCCTGGAGCACCGGGACAGGGGGCTTTTTCGTGGGTGAGCAGTACTTC. Translating gives CAWSTGTGGFFVGEQYF.

This chain uses TRBV6-4 with TRBJ1-1; no clear D gene. Germline V gene sequence: CDR1 MRHNA, CDR2 SNTAGT. V lost 5 bases to trimming and J lost 1 base, with 8 bases between them. The CDR3 spans 13 residues. The CDR3 protein is CASSQTTNTEAFF. DNA of the CDR3: TGTGCCAGCAGTCAAACTACGAACACTGAAGCTTTCTTT.

The chain links TRBV5-4 to TRBJ1-5; D not resolved. The germline V gene encodes CDR1 SGHNT and CDR2 YYREEE (reference sequence). The V end lost 4 bases, the J end lost 2 bases, and 16 bases lay between the germline ends. This CDR3 has 16 residues. CDR3 in DNA: TGTGCCAGCAGCCCCGCGGGCACCACGGGCAATCAGCCCCAGCATTTT. Encoded protein: CASSPAGTTGNQPQHF.

The J gene is TRBJ2-1, the V gene TRBV12-1; the DNA was not compared with TRBD2, the D call given in the table. TRBV12-1 is classified as a pseudogene. The CDR3 is 14 amino acids. In DNA, the CDR3 is TGTGCCAGCAGCTTATTGGCGGGAATCAATGAGCAGTTCTTC. This sequence encodes CASSLLAGINEQFF.

V and J are TRBV30 and TRBJ1-5; TRBD1 agrees at 7 bases. Germline-derived CDR1 and CDR2 are GTSNPN and SVGIG (reference sequence). Unmatched junction bases numbered 9, after V lost 3 bases and J lost 1 base. This CDR3 region has 16 residues. DNA for the CDR3: TGTGCCTGGAGGAGACCAGGACAGGCAAGCAATCAGCCCCAGCATTTT. It encodes CAWRRPGQASNQPQHF.

The CDR3 DNA is TGTGCCAGCAGTGAGGGACAGGGAAGCAATCAGCCCCAGCATTTT. The encoded protein is CASSEGQGSNQPQHF. The rearrangement uses TRBV6-1 and TRBJ1-5; 9 positions agree with TRBD1. CDR1 is MNHNS and CDR2 is SASEGT in the germline V gene. The length of the CDR3 is 15 residues. V trimming: 3 bases; J trimming: 1 base; junction bases outside the gene matches: 1.

The rearrangement links TRBV6-5 to TRBJ1-4; D ambiguous. This CDR3 has 14 amino acids. Germline V CDR1 and CDR2: MNHEY, SVGAGI. The V end was cut by 5 bases, the J end by 10 bases, with 17 bases between. For the CDR3, the DNA is TGTGCCAGCAGTCGAACAGTGCCGGCGAGAAAACTGTTTTTT. This encodes CASSRTVPARKLFF.

The CDR3 DNA reads TGTGCCAGCAGCTTGAGGGGTTCTCATAGCAATCAGCCCCAGCATTTT. It encodes CASSLRGSHSNQPQHF. V gene TRBV5-6 combines with J gene TRBJ1-5, with D possibly being TRBD1 (5 bases). The ends were cut back, 1 base at V and 0 bases at J, with 11 bases in the middle. There are 16 residues in the CDR3. From germline, CDR1 is SGHDT and CDR2 YYEEEE.

This rearrangement joins TRBV5-1 to TRBJ1-2, with 7 bases matching TRBD1. The length of the CDR3 is 13 residues. The V segment lost 3 bases and the J segment 8 bases; nucleotides outside the gene matches: 7. Per the germline V gene, CDR1 is SGHRS and CDR2 is YFSETQ. This chain's CDR3 is CASSYGTAPGYTF. CDR3 coding DNA: TGCGCCAGCAGCTACGGGACAGCGCCGGGCTACACCTTC.

The V and J genes are TRBV29-1 and TRBJ2-7, with 7 nucleotides matching TRBD2. Germline-derived CDR1 and CDR2 are SQVTM and ANQGSEA. CDR3 length equals 13 residues. V was clipped by 5 bases and J by 4 bases; unmatched bases: 8. CDR3 residues: CSVLPSGSYEQYF. The CDR3 DNA sequence: TGCAGCGTTCTGCCTAGCGGTAGTTACGAGCAGTACTTC.

Concerning this clone itself: Different DNA sequences within this sample yield the same CDR3. The V call is TRBV5-1, the J call TRBJ2-5, with 7 bases lining up with TRBD2. V shed 0 bases, J shed 5 bases, and the junction held 4 bases outside the gene matches. The CDR3 extends over 14 amino acids. The germline V gene encodes CDR1 SGHRS and CDR2 YFSETQ. The CDR3, as DNA: TGCGCCAGCAGCTTGGCGGGGGGATTGGAGACCCAGTACTTC. Translation: CASSLAGGLETQYF.